This TCR beta chain was documented in a study of T cells in Graves' hyperthyroidism and ophthalmopathy. On the study more broadly: At the time of initial diagnosis and before any treatment, peripheral blood was collected. Study-level findings and limits: Stable hyperthyroidism was separated from ophthalmopathy by a model based on 13 V-J features. Ophthalmopathy was identified by the model a median roughly six months ahead of onset.

CDR3 length: 13 residues. CDR1 SNHLY and CDR2 FYNNEI come from the germline V gene. V was trimmed by 2 bases and J by 8 bases, leaving 12 bases between them. This clonotype has at least ten counts. Antigen specificity is unknown. Stable disease denoted Graves' hyperthyroidism without ophthalmopathy progression within 18 months. TCR beta CDR3 regions were amplified from RNA. HTBI primers were used for first-round RT-PCR of the TCR CDR3. TCRdb reanalysed the multiplex PCR reads using MiXCR and keeps one entry per CDR3 protein. The table records hundreds of thousands of distinct CDR3 sequences, around 15% of them present only once.

The TCR was taken from a woman between 18 and 30 years old with Graves' hyperthyroidism. The material sequenced was blood. The rearrangement uses TRBV2 and TRBJ1-2; D is perhaps TRBD1 (5 bases). This CDR3 is CASSETAGWGYTF. CDR3 nucleotide sequence: TGTGCCAGCAGTGAAACGGCAGGGTGGGGCTACACCTTC.